This paragraph reports one T cell receptor (beta chain). Deletions cut 3 bases from V and 3 bases from J, with 12 bases between. CDR1 and CDR2 (germline): SGHRS, YFSETQ. The CDR3 has 14 residues. The record originates from a study of blood T cell repertoires in COVID-19. Only in-frame clones appear in the TCRdb table, and some are missing; sequencing was by immunoSEQ multiplex PCR. The data show about 140,000 clones, roughly 80% seen once. Sequenced: peripheral blood. The receptor was derived from a woman of 80 years or more with acute or convalescent COVID-19. The chain uses TRBV5-1 and TRBJ1-1; tentative D call: TRBD1 (5 bases). DNA of the CDR3: TGCGCCAGCAGCTCCGCAGGGTGGGACACTGAAGCTTTCTTT. Translation: CASSSAGWDTEAFF.